This record looks at one T cell receptor (beta chain) sequence and its context. The clone's antigen remains unknown. Per-base qualities were not stored, and no clone one base away is much larger. The cohort consisted of hundreds of healthy bone marrow donors. At the time of sampling, all cohort members were nominally healthy, though unrecorded immune exposures were likely present. The donor was CMV seronegative and was included in the group of 352 seronegative cohort members. A peripheral blood sample was collected from each donor, and TCR beta sequencing was performed on peripheral blood mononuclear cells. Genomic DNA was extracted from the blood cell samples with the Qiagen DNeasy Blood Extraction Kit. Library construction relied on the immunoSEQ multiplex PCR assay. A mixture of 60 forward primers for TCR Vbeta segments and 13 reverse primers for TCR Jbeta segments was used in the multiplex PCR. A multiplex PCR assay on genomic DNA amplified the CDR3 region of rearranged TCR beta genes. On the Illumina HiSeq System, the amplified TCR beta libraries were sequenced as 87-base-pair reads. As for the original processing: Across the 670 or so repertoires, a later analysis counted 78 million or so unique TCR beta chains, some 11 million of which were shared by at least two donors. Raw reads were error-corrected and collapsed into unique sequences with a nearest-neighbor algorithm that merged closely related sequences to remove PCR and sequencing errors. Alignment of CDR3 sequences to IMGT reference sequences was used to assign V, D and J gene segments. Each retained sequence needed at least a six-nucleotide match to both a V gene segment and a J gene segment. A rearrangement counted as productive if the CDR3 had no stop codons and remained in frame with V and J, and every other rearrangement counted as non-productive. CDR3 was defined by IMGT convention, running from the second conserved V-encoded cysteine to the conserved J-encoded phenylalanine. Sequences without an unambiguous match to a single V gene segment were excluded from the earlier analysis of 450 to 750 of the donors. An earlier analysis of some 610 of the donors called V segments functional above 56.7% productive rearrangements and segregating when the between-donor standard deviation exceeded 5%. A statistical classification framework was built for diagnosing cytomegalovirus status from the catalog of TCR beta chain sequences. In a later analysis, TCR nucleotide sequences were compared against IMGT/GENE-DB human TR gene sequences so that V and J genes could be assigned. A later analysis assigned CDR3 sequences and most-parsimonious VDJ recombination scenarios with the TCRdist pipeline. In a later analysis, each TCR beta chain was defined by its CDR3 amino acid sequence together with its V-gene family, and reads lacking a unique V-gene family were excluded. A later analysis removed 550 to 700 highly shared, low-generation-probability nucleotide sequences to deal with suspected cross-contamination and a sequencing artifact. A later analysis calculated a clonal expansion index for each public chain from normalized within-repertoire ranks of inferred template counts. In a later analysis, generation probabilities were computed using a VDJ recombination model fitted to out-of-frame rearrangements, and the results were checked against IGoR. A later analysis scored TCR-TCR, TCR-HLA and TCR-CMV co-occurrence with hypergeometric tests, applying a repertoire-size bias correction to TCR pairs. A later analysis estimated false discovery rates by permuting HLA or CMV assignments 20 times. In a later analysis, co-occurring TCRs were grouped using DBSCAN, with TCRdist sequence similarity added in when clustering inside HLA-allele-positive subsets. Repertoires with fewer than 30,000 or more than 120,000 public chains, plus five repertoires with anomalous nucleotide sharing, were excluded from co-occurrence clustering. TCRdb provides this immuneACCESS table in a form limited to in-frame rearrangements. Some clones are lacking; in checked studies, under half of them reflect an unresolved V gene, and why the rest are absent is not known. V, J and clone size derive from that table, while D and trimming were established from the DNA sequence. The sample data list around 99,000 clones, and around 77% of these were observed just once. 3% to 3.5% of the sample is taken by the ten largest.

The record originates from a study of cytomegalovirus exposure and HLA in healthy donors (dated by TCRdb to about 2017). With regard to the full study: An earlier analysis of more than 550 of the donors reported about 280 Gb of sequence data and 117 million unique TCR beta sequences obtained from around 180 million T cells. An early release that covered fewer than 800 HLA-typed donors contained about 300 gigabases of sequencing data and 65 million to 100 million unique TCR sequences. The genetic ancestry cluster associated with self-reported Caucasian donors included roughly four fifths of the 350 to 500 genotyped donors. The study aimed to test whether signatures of past pathogen exposure could be identified by cataloging public T cell receptors. Using immunosequencing, the study profiled T cell repertoires from approximately 700 subjects and related those repertoires to cytomegalovirus serostatus. A separate validation cohort of 100 to 150 different subjects was used in addition to the approximately 670-subject first cohort. High-throughput TCR immunosequencing, statistical association of individual TCRs with disease status, and machine learning were combined to predict cytomegalovirus infection status. A later analysis re-examined previously published TCR beta repertoires from just over 650 donors and added high-resolution HLA genotyping to investigate patterns of TCR occurrence. The later analysis used no new phenotypic data to find candidate immune exposures, relying instead on TCR beta sequences and their occurrence across donors. In an earlier analysis of a few hundred of the donors, high-throughput TCR beta sequencing was used to judge whether each TCR beta V gene segment behaved as functional or pseudogenic. Alongside the repertoire data, information on donor age, sex, ethnicity and CMV serostatus was compiled. Genome-wide SNP genotypes for about 55% of the 666 donors were used in a later genetic analysis, which treated that subset as a discovery cohort. Every repertoire in the discovery cohort had been generated on one and the same sequencing platform. HLA typing covered class I and class II loci at four-digit resolution. Typing coverage varied by locus: about 629-630 donors for A, B, C, DRB1 and DQB1; roughly 510 for DQA1; 600 to 610 for DPA1; roughly 450 for DPB1. About five DR-DQ haplotypes were handled as single units for association and clustering, since linkage in the cohort was strong. On average, roughly 240,000 unique TCR beta nucleotide sequences were sequenced per donor among a few hundred genotyped donors of the cohort, with roughly 20% of those sequences being non-productive.

Results the study describes overall, beyond this receptor: A later analysis found that HLA-associated TCR beta chains were more clonally expanded and had lower generation probabilities than equally common non-associated chains. A later genetic analysis associated a missense DCLRE1C variant with V-gene and J-gene trimming of TCR beta chains, and an independent cohort replicated the association. A later analysis associated 15,000 to 20,000 TCR beta sequences with specific HLA alleles at a false discovery rate of 0.05. The classifier was reported to diagnose cytomegalovirus status with high specificity and sensitivity in both the original and validation cohorts. A later analysis reported that several top co-occurrence clusters appeared linked to parvovirus B19, influenza, CMV and Epstein-Barr virus. In an earlier analysis of roughly 500 of the donors, most TCR beta V segments appeared in productive rearrangements about 87% or about 30% of the time, broadly matching IMGT annotations. In this cohort, only TCR beta chains were sequenced, and detectable features were limited by the absence of alpha or paired-chain data. Assigning TCR associations to individual alleles was difficult when HLA alleles, especially DR and DQ, strongly co-occurred. A further reported finding was that TCR beta sequences accurately predicted the HLA-A and HLA-B alleles for most subjects in the first cohort. A later analysis found that TCR association rates varied across HLA loci, with DRB1 alleles showing the most associated TCRs and HLA-C alleles the fewest. For the cohort, immune exposure information was limited to CMV serostatus. Because HLA typing was missing for some donors at each locus, association tests included only the typed subset. Linkage disequilibrium might explain the correlated functional status among segregating V segments, but an unknown experimental factor could not be excluded. A cluster of highly shared sequence variants was judged likely to represent a technical artifact of the sequencing pipeline. Most CMV-associated TCR beta chains appeared to be HLA-restricted in a later analysis, and the HLA associations seemed to be driven largely by CMV exposure. A total of 150 to 200 TCR beta chains were listed by the study as associated with cytomegalovirus. Because counts were too low, roughly 17 rarely observed V segments, including chromosome 9 orphons, were left out of the earlier analysis of 587 of the donors. In a later genetic analysis, fewer N-insertions in productive TCRs were reported among donors in an Asian-associated ancestry cluster than the roughly 640-donor mean. Three of the identified cytomegalovirus-associated TCR beta chains were confirmed in vitro to be specific for cytomegalovirus antigens. According to the authors, the approach could potentially be generalized to other disease states and immunological phenotypes. Most TCR sequences were seen in very few donors, while some public TCRs were found in many individuals. Sequencing depth was assumed to be roughly uniform across donors in the presence/absence analyses, though that assumption may not hold.

The sequencing sample was made of PBMCs. The sequence derives from a man aged 35-49 years in good health and CMV-seronegative.

In nucleotides, the sequence is TGTGCCAGCAGCCCTCCGACTAGCGGGGTCTCCTACGAGCAGTACTTC. Translated, it gives CASSPPTSGVSYEQYF. The receptor chain draws on TRBV28 and TRBJ2-7; 11 middle bases align to TRBD2. In the germline V gene, CDR1 corresponds to MDHEN and CDR2 to SYDVKM. Clipping removes 6 bases from V and 0 bases from J, with 7 as the unmatched junction base count. The cysteine opens and the phenylalanine closes a CDR3 of 16 amino acids. Of the read, only the CDR3 DNA is kept; its 48 bases are in frame from base 1.